This is a list of T cell receptor beta chains from one sample in a study of blood T cell repertoires in COVID-19. Generated by immunoSEQ multiplex PCR, the TCRdb table keeps only in-frame clones and is missing some. The sample includes roughly 430,000 clones, approximately 86% of them seen just once. The sample taken for sequencing was PBMCs or T cells enriched from blood (not recorded which). These receptors all come from a woman aged 40 to 50 with acute COVID-19. CDR3s include the opening cysteine and the closing phenylalanine or tryptophan. D genes are given only for firm matches. The listing skips clone size in some rows; elsewhere it reads once, few, many or a size class.

TRBV30	12	.	.	TRBJ2-7	CAWGTAAYEQYF	TGTGCCTGGGGGACTGCCGCCTACGAGCAGTACTTC
TRBV14	16	TRBD2	.	TRBJ2-1	CASSVGASGYYNEQFF	TGTGCCAGCTCAGTAGGGGCTAGCGGGTACTACAATGAGCAGTTCTTC
TRBV7-9	14	TRBD2	few	TRBJ2-5	CASSPLETSGTQYF	TGTGCCAGCAGCCCTCTCGAGACTAGCGGGACCCAGTACTTC
TRBV9	16	TRBD2	.	TRBJ2-5	CASSTRTSGGLETQYF	TGTGCCAGCAGCACCAGGACTAGCGGGGGGCTGGAGACCCAGTACTTC
TRBV12-3/TRBV12-4	13	.	.	TRBJ2-3	CASSLIQGDTQYF	TGTGCCAGCAGTTTGATACAGGGAGATACGCAGTATTTT
TRBV5-1	16	TRBD1	.	TRBJ1-1	CASSLVYRGTNTEAFF	TGCGCCAGCAGCTTGGTTTACAGGGGTACCAACACTGAAGCTTTCTTT
TRBV4-1	16	TRBD1	.	TRBJ2-2	CASSPLPGQGSGELFF	TGCGCCAGCAGTCCCCTCCCGGGACAGGGTTCCGGGGAGCTGTTTTTT
TRBV7-8	14	TRBD1	.	TRBJ1-1	CASSTYGTDAEAFF	TGTGCCAGCAGCACGTACGGGACAGACGCCGAAGCTTTCTTT
TRBV5-1	15	.	.	TRBJ2-6	CASSLQGSGANVLTF	TGCGCCAGCAGCTTACAGGGCTCTGGGGCCAACGTCCTGACTTTC
TRBV19	13	.	few	TRBJ1-2	CASSRDNSRGYTF	TGTGCCAGTAGTCGGGACAACTCTAGGGGCTACACCTTC
TRBV11-2	13	TRBD2	.	TRBJ2-7	CASSRLARPEQYF	TGTGCCAGCAGTCGACTAGCCCGCCCCGAGCAGTACTTC
TRBV3-1/TRBV3-2	13	.	.	TRBJ1-1	CASSQDRRGGAFF	TGTGCCAGCAGCCAAGACCGCCGGGGGGGGGCTTTCTTT
TRBV5-1	16	TRBD1	.	TRBJ1-2	CASSLTGTEANYGYTF	TGCGCCAGCAGTTTAACCGGGACAGAGGCTAACTATGGCTACACCTTC
TRBV14	15	TRBD1	.	TRBJ1-1	CASSMTGDPNTEAFF	TGTGCCAGCAGCATGACAGGGGATCCGAACACTGAAGCTTTCTTT
TRBV7-2	14	.	once	TRBJ1-2	CASSLVGTSYGYTF	TGTGCCAGCAGCTTAGTAGGGACATCTTATGGCTACACCTTC
TRBV7-9	14	TRBD2	.	TRBJ2-5	CASRTGLSQETQYF	TGTGCCAGCCGAACGGGACTATCCCAAGAGACCCAGTACTTC
TRBV20-1	12	.	.	TRBJ2-7	CSASPEYYEQYF	TGCAGTGCTAGTCCAGAATACTACGAGCAGTACTTC
TRBV27	15	TRBD2	.	TRBJ2-7	CASSAPSGGMYEQYF	TGTGCCAGCAGTGCGCCTAGCGGGGGGATGTACGAGCAGTACTTC
TRBV7-2	15	TRBD1	.	TRBJ1-5	CASSLGQGNNQPQHF	TGTGCCAGCAGCTTAGGACAGGGAAACAATCAGCCCCAGCATTTT
TRBV19	15	TRBD1	.	TRBJ2-7	CASSITGQGSYEQYF	TGTGCCAGTAGTATAACCGGACAGGGCTCCTACGAGCAGTACTTC
TRBV29-1	12	.	.	TRBJ2-5	CSVEEGFGQGNF	.
TRBV7-6	12	.	.	TRBJ1-1	CASSLNRDRAFF	TGTGCCAGCAGCCTAAACAGGGACCGGGCTTTCTTT
TRBV29-1	11	.	once	TRBJ1-4	CSVEVSEKLFF	TGCAGCGTTGAAGTGTCAGAAAAACTGTTTTTT
TRBV5-1	16	TRBD1	.	TRBJ1-1	CASSLGDSYWNTEAFF	TGCGCCAGCAGCTTGGGGGACAGCTACTGGAACACTGAAGCTTTCTTT
TRBV29-1	14	TRBD1	.	TRBJ1-2	CSVDPTGTGNGYTF	TGCAGCGTTGACCCTACCGGGACAGGGAATGGCTACACCTTC
TRBV3-1/TRBV3-2	16	TRBD2	once	TRBJ2-3	CASSRGTSGGTDTQYF	TGTGCCAGCAGCAGAGGGACTAGCGGGGGAACAGATACGCAGTATTTT
TRBV19	13	.	.	TRBJ1-2	CASTPQVNHGYTF	TGTGCCAGTACCCCCCAGGTTAATCATGGCTACACCTTC
TRBV6-5	11	TRBD1	.	TRBJ1-1	CASDRATEAFF	TGTGCCAGCGACAGGGCCACTGAAGCTTTCTTT
TRBV3-1/TRBV3-2	16	.	.	TRBJ1-3	CASSQPGQISGNTIYF	TGTGCCAGCAGCCAACCCGGACAGATCTCTGGAAACACCATATATTTT
TRBV29-1	12	TRBD1	.	TRBJ1-2	CSVETGGVGYTF	TGCAGCGTTGAAACAGGGGGCGTAGGCTACACCTTC
TRBV6-5	14	.	.	TRBJ2-1	CASSSSNRAHEQFF	TGTGCCAGCAGTTCCTCGAACAGGGCCCATGAGCAGTTCTTC
TRBV19	17	.	.	TRBJ2-7	CASSIGRWNQGKDEQYF	TGTGCCAGTAGTATTGGTCGATGGAACCAGGGGAAGGACGAGCAGTACTTC
TRBV4-2	16	.	.	TRBJ2-5	CASSQGFLGRQETQYF	TGTGCCAGCAGCCAAGGCTTCCTGGGGCGTCAAGAGACCCAGTACTTC
TRBV5-1	14	TRBD1	few	TRBJ1-6	CASSLGQGNSPLHF	TGCGCCAGCAGCTTGGGACAGGGAAATTCACCCCTCCACTTT
TRBV15	14	TRBD1	.	TRBJ1-2	CATSRADRHYGYTF	TGTGCCACCAGCAGAGCGGACAGGCACTATGGCTACACCTTC
TRBV30	15	TRBD1	.	TRBJ1-6	CACKAPDRENSPLHF	TGTGCCTGTAAGGCCCCCGACAGGGAGAATTCACCCCTCCACTTT
TRBV18	12	.	.	TRBJ1-1	CASSPRRGEAFF	TGTGCCAGCTCACCACGGAGGGGTGAAGCTTTCTTT
TRBV10-3	15	.	.	TRBJ2-7	CAISESEAATGEQYF	TGTGCCATCAGTGAGTCGGAGGCTGCGACGGGCGAGCAGTACTTC
TRBV15	15	TRBD1	.	TRBJ1-1	CATSRGTGGNTEAFF	TGTGCCACCAGCAGAGGGACAGGGGGGAACACTGAAGCTTTCTTT
TRBV6-4	13	TRBD1	.	TRBJ1-4	CASSLNRGEKLFF	TGTGCCAGCAGTTTAAACAGGGGTGAAAAACTGTTTTTT